This T cell receptor beta chain originates from a study of OX40 agonist ivuxolimab in advanced cancers. About the full investigation: The costimulatory receptor OX40 (CD134) was targeted by ivuxolimab, a fully human IgG2 agonistic monoclonal antibody. The purpose of peripheral TCRbeta sequencing was to test whether ivuxolimab changed TCR sequence diversity and led to clonal T-cell expansion. The paper reports the monotherapy dose-escalation portion (N of about 50 patients) of the phase I ivuxolimab trial. Among the approximately 50 dose-escalation patients, 19 had hepatocellular carcinoma, roughly 15 melanoma, 9 renal cell carcinoma and 9 head and neck cancer. Intravenous ivuxolimab was administered to patients every 2 weeks at six dose levels: 0.01, 0.1, 0.3, 1.5, 3 and 10 mg/kg. A male proportion of around 80% and a mean age of around 60 years, ranging from 23 to 79, were recorded for the dose-escalation cohort. Three dose-escalation patients achieved partial responses, one with hepatocellular carcinoma and two with cutaneous melanoma. Patients were allowed to have had prior anti-PD-1, anti-PD-L1 or anti-CTLA-4 therapy, and approximately 37% of the dose-escalation patients had been treated with checkpoint inhibitors. General findings and caveats noted by the study authors: After ivuxolimab, expanded clones were on average more numerous among CD8+ T cells than among CD4+ T cells. At doses of 0.1 to 3.0 mg/kg, clonal expansion of both CD4+ and CD8+ T cells in blood was seen between baseline and week 6. In the 0.1-3.0 mg/kg groups, partial responders were among the patients with the lowest normalized peripheral clonal expansion, particularly in CD8+ T cells. Low levels of normalized T-cell clonal expansion were also seen in some patients who did not respond. The antigen specificity of the peripheral T cells that underwent clonal expansion was not determined.

Patients with a history of autoimmune disease or receiving systemic immunosuppression were excluded from the trial. Peripheral blood for TCR sequencing was collected from all dose cohorts at baseline, on cycle 4 day 1, and on cycle 7 day 1. The samples were taken from a phase I, first-in-human, multicenter, open-label dose-escalation trial of ivuxolimab. Adults with locally advanced or metastatic melanoma, renal cell, hepatocellular, or head and neck squamous cell carcinoma were enrolled in the trial. Before TCR sequencing, CD4+ and CD8+ T cells were separately sorted from peripheral blood. V ends up 3 bases short and J 1 base short, with an unmatched junction base count of 8. CDR1 and CDR2 were assigned from the germline V gene as SGDLS and YYNGEE. The CDR3 has 16 amino acids, counting the end cysteine and phenylalanine. The entry retains the CDR3 DNA only, 48 bases that are in frame from base 1.

Concerning this clone itself: Its antigen specificity is not known. No much larger clone is present one base from it, and per-base qualities are unavailable.

Genomic DNA was extracted from sorted cells for sequencing of the TCRbeta CDR3 region. The immunoSEQ Assay was used to sequence the TCRbeta CDR3 regions. TCRdb stores this immuneACCESS table with in-frame sequences only. Part of the clones is absent; in the studies checked, under half of the shortfall reflects unresolved V genes, and no reason is known for the rest. The sample records under 85,000 clones, 88% of which are singletons. The ten largest make up approximately 0.47% of the sample. This TCR derives from an adult with an advanced solid tumor such as melanoma, head and neck, liver or kidney cancer. The V and J genes are TRBV9 and TRBJ2-3, and TRBD1 matches 7 of the central bases. The material was CD4+ or CD8+ T cells sorted from blood, obtained in a trial of the OX40 agonist ivuxolimab. Read as DNA, the sequence is TGTGCCAGCAGCGCCCGGGCAGGGGGACGCACAGATACGCAGTATTTT. Translated, this gives CASSARAGGRTDTQYF. Reference TRBV9 and TRBJ2-3 proteins supply the regions before and after the CDR3; the full variable domain is: DSGVTQTPKHLITATGQRVTLRCSPRSGDLSVYWYQQSLDQGLQFLIQYYNGEERAKGNILERFSAQQFPDLHSELNLSSLELGDSALYFCASSARAGGRTDTQYFGPGTRLTVL.